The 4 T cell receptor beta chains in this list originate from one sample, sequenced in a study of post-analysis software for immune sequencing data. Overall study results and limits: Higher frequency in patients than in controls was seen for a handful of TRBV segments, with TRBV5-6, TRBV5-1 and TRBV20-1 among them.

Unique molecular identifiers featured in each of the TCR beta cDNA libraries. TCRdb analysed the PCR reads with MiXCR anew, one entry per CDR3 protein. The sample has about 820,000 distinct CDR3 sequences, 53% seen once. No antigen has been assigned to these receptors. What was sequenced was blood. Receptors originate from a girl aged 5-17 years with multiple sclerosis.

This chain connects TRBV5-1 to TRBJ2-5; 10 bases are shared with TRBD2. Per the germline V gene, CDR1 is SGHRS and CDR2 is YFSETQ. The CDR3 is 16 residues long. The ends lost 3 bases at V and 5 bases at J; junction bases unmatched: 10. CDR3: CASSSSGGALWETQYF. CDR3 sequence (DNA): TGCGCCAGCAGCTCAAGCGGGGGGGCTCTTTGGGAGACCCAGTACTTC.

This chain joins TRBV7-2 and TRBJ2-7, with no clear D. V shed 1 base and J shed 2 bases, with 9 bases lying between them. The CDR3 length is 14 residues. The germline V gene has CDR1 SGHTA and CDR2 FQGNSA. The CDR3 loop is CASSLEFGTYEQYF. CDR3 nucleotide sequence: TGTGCCAGCAGCTTAGAGTTTGGGACCTACGAGCAGTACTTC.

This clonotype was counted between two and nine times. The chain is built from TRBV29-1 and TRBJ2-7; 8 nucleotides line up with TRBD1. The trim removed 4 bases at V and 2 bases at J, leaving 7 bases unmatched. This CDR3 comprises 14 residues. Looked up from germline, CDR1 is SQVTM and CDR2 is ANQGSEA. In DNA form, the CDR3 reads TGCAGCGTTGCTCGCAGGGGGCCTACCTACGAGCAGTACTTC. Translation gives CSVARRGPTYEQYF.

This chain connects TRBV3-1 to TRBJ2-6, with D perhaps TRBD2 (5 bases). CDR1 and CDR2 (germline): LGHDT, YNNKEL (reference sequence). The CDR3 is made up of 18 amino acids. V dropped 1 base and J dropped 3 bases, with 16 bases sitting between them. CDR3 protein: CASSQGGRERIGANVLTF. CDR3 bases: TGTGCCAGCAGCCAAGGTGGTAGGGAGAGGATTGGGGCCAACGTCCTGACTTTC. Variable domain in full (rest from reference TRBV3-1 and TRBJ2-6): DTAVSQTPKYLVTQMGNDKSIKCEQNLGHDTMYWYKQDSKKFLKIMFSYNNKELIINETVPNRFSPKSPDKAHLNLHINSLELGDSAVYFCASSQGGRERIGANVLTFGAGSRLTVL.